This T cell receptor beta chain came from a study of T cell changes during pregnancy in multiple sclerosis. Only in-frame clones appear in the TCRdb table, and some are missing; sequencing was by immunoSEQ multiplex PCR. The table shows 38,000 or so clones, with about 92% occurring only once. The CDR3 covers 14 residues. The ends lost 6 bases at V and 1 base at J; junction bases unmatched: 5. Germline CDR1 is MNHEY and CDR2 is SVGAGI. Many counts were recorded for this clone. Specimen: CD8+ T cells from peripheral blood mononuclear cells, collected in the first trimester of pregnancy. This chain links TRBV6-5 with TRBJ2-7; TRBD2 aligns across 8 bases. The source is a female donor with multiple sclerosis, enrolled in a pregnancy study. In DNA, the CDR3 is TGTGCCAGCAGCGTTAGCGGGGAGTCCTACGAGCAGTACTTC. Its protein product is CASSVSGESYEQYF.